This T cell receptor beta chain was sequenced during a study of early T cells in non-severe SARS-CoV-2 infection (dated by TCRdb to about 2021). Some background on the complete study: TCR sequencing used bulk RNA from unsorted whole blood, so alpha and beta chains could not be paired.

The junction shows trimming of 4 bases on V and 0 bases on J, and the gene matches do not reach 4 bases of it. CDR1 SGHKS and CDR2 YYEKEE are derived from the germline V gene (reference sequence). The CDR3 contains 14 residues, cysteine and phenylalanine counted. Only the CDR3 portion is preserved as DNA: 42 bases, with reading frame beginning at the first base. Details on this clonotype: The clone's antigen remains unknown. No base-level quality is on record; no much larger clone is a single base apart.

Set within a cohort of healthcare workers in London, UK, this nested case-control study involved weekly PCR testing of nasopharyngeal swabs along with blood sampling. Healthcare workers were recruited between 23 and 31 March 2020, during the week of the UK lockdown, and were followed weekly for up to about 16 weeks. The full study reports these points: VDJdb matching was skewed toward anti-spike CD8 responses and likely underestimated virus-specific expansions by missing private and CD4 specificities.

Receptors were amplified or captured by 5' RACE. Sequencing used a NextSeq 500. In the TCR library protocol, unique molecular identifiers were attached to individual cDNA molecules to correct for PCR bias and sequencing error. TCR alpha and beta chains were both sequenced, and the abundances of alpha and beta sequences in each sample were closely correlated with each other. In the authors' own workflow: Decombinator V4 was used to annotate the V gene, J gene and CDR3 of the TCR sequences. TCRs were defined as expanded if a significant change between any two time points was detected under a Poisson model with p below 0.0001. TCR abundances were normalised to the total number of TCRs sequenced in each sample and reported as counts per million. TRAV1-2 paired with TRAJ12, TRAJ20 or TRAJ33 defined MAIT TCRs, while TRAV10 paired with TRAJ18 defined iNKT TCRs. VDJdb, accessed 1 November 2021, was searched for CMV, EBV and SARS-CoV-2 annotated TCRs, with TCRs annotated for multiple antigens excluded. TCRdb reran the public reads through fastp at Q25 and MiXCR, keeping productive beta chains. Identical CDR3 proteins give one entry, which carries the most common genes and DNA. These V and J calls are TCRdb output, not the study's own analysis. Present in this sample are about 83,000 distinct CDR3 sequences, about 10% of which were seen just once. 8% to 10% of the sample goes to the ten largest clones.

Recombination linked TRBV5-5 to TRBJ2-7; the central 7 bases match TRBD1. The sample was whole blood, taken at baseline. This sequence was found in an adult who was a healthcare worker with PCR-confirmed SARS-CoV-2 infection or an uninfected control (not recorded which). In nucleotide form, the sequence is TGTGCCAGCAGCAGGACAGGCCGCTCCTACGAGCAGTACTTC. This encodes CASSRTGRSYEQYF.